This T cell receptor (beta chain) was obtained from a study of cytomegalovirus exposure and HLA in healthy donors. The study's findings and limits: Investigators reported 150 to 200 TCR beta chains as tied to cytomegalovirus.

The germline CDR1 and CDR2 sequences are SGHRS and YFSETQ. Deletions cut 0 bases from V and 1 base from J, with 7 bases between. The CDR3 is 14 amino acids. A note on this clone: No antigen is known for it.

A multiplex PCR was run with 60 Vbeta primers and 13 Jbeta primers. Some clones are missing from TCRdb's copy, which holds only in-frame ones; the method was immunoSEQ multiplex PCR. In the table there are about 170,000 clones, around 80% of which are singletons. Donors were ostensibly healthy at sampling, although undocumented immune exposures were probable. This chain uses TRBV5-1 with TRBJ2-5, with D unresolved. The sample taken for sequencing was PBMCs. The receptor was isolated from a girl between 5 and 17 years old in good health and CMV-seropositive. CDR3: CASSLDNVQETQYF. For the CDR3, the DNA is TGCGCCAGCAGCTTGGACAATGTCCAAGAGACCCAGTACTTC.